This T cell receptor (beta chain) was sequenced in a study of T cells in Graves' hyperthyroidism and ophthalmopathy. Study observations and caveats: Blood also held most thyroid clonotypes expanded beyond 0.001. Median prediction lead before ophthalmopathy onset was about 6.5 months with the model.

With regard to this clonotype: As yet, its antigen is unknown.

Amplified TCR beta CDR3 regions derived from RNA transcripts. The TCR CDR3 first-round RT-PCR relied on the HTBI primer set. TCRdb used MiXCR to reprocess the multiplex PCR reads, holding one entry per CDR3 protein. The sample records hundreds of thousands of distinct CDR3 sequences, 15% to 20% being singletons. Germline CDR1 is WNHNN and CDR2 is SYGVQD (reference sequence). The CDR3 totals 13 residues. The V end was cut by 5 bases, the J end by 10 bases, with 15 bases between. More than 9.5 ml fresh peripheral blood yielded the PBMCs. The chain employs TRBV10-1 and TRBJ2-1; no clear D gene. The TCR was taken from a woman aged 18-30 years with Graves' hyperthyroidism. Sequencing was done on a sample of blood. The CDR3 bases are TGCGCCAGCAGTTCGAATGGGCAAGGAGAGCAGTTCTTC. Translated, it gives CASSSNGQGEQFF.